The 8 T cell receptor beta chains presented below share a single source sample, sequenced in a study of shared clonotypes between healthy human individuals. Generated by immunoSEQ multiplex PCR, the TCRdb table keeps only in-frame clones and is missing some. The table includes about 2.1 million clones, 80% to 95% detected once. In the naive CD8 group, cells lacked CD45RO and were positively selected for CCR7, so terminally differentiated effector memory CD45RA+ cells were left out. What was sequenced was naive CD8+ T cells from PBMCs. The receptors here all came from a young man in good health. Some clones in this sample may be carry-over from other donors' samples.

The genes are TRBV10-3 and TRBJ2-4; 10 bases line up with TRBD1. Looked up from germline, CDR1 is ENHRY and CDR2 is SYGVKD. The CDR3 runs to 20 residues. Trimming at V came to 0 bases and at J to 2 bases, leaving 13 bases not matched to a gene. The DNA for the CDR3 is TGTGCCATCAGTGAGTCCTCCATTCCCGGACAGGGGGAGTCCAAAAACATTCAGTACTTC. As protein: CAISESSIPGQGESKNIQYF.

The rearrangement joins TRBV6-6 to TRBJ1-5; D perhaps matches TRBD1 (6 bases). Germline-derived CDR1 and CDR2 are MNHNY and SVGAGI (reference sequence). This CDR3 comprises 15 residues. V was cut by 6 bases and J by 7 bases, with 19 bases left in between. Here the CDR3 reads CASSTGRGGNQPQHF. The CDR3 DNA reads TGTGCCAGCAGCACGGGCAGGGGAGGGAACCAGCCCCAGCATTTT.

The rearrangement uses TRBV28 and TRBJ1-5, with a possible D match to TRBD1 (5 bases). V lost 3 bases and J 0 bases, leaving 15 bases between the germline ends. CDR3 length: 17 residues. The V gene's germline CDR1 is MDHEN and CDR2 SYDVKM. The CDR3 bases are TGTGCCAGCAGTTTTGTTCCAGGGCCCCATAGCAATCAGCCCCAGCATTTT. This encodes CASSFVPGPHSNQPQHF.

The rearrangement joins TRBV28 to TRBJ1-3; D is unclear. Germline CDR1 is MDHEN and CDR2 is SYDVKM. V lost 4 bases and J lost 0, with 10 bases in between. CDR3 size: 15 residues. CDR3 DNA sequence: TGTGCCAGCAGTTGGAGCGGATACTCTGGAAACACCATATATTTT. This gives the protein CASSWSGYSGNTIYF. Using reference TRBV28 and TRBJ1-3 for the parts outside the CDR3, the full variable domain is DVKVTQSSRYLVKRTGEKVFLECVQDMDHENMFWYRQDPGLGLRLIYFSYDVKMKEKGDIPEGYSVSREKKERFSLILESASTNQTSMYLCASSWSGYSGNTIYFGEGSWLTVV.

V is TRBV27 and J is TRBJ2-5; 11 nucleotides match TRBD2. The V and J ends lost 7 bases and 2 bases, in that order; junction bases with no gene match: 6. The CDR3 extends over 15 amino acids. Germline lookup yields CDR1 MNHEY and CDR2 SMNVEV (reference sequence). CDR3 sequence reads: CASKSRLAGQETQYF. The CDR3 DNA reads TGTGCCAGCAAGTCCAGACTAGCGGGACAAGAGACCCAGTACTTC.

The rearrangement joins TRBV5-8 to TRBJ2-3; D assignment may be TRBD1 or TRBD2 (6 bases each). The V gene lost 7 bases and the J gene lost 3 bases, with 15 bases spanning the gap. The germline gives CDR1 SGHTS, CDR2 YDEGEE. The CDR3 runs 14 residues. CDR3 sequence reads: CASRGRLRTDTQYF. The CDR3 DNA sequence: TGTGCCAGCCGGGGGCGGTTGAGGACAGATACGCAGTATTTT.

This chain links TRBV5-1 with TRBJ2-7; either TRBD1 or TRBD2 may fit D (6 bases each). Germline CDR1 SGHRS, CDR2 YFSETQ. Trimming removed 0 bases at V and 2 bases at J, with 15 bases between. The CDR3 extends over 16 amino acids. CDR3 amino acids: CASSLESGGPTYEQYF. The CDR3 bases are TGCGCCAGCAGCTTGGAATCCGGGGGCCCGACCTACGAGCAGTACTTC.

V usage is TRBV27 and J usage is TRBJ2-3; D gene uncertain. Trimming shortened V by 6 bases and J by 2 bases, and 15 bases separated the two germline ends. CDR3 size: 15 residues. Looked up from germline, CDR1 is MNHEY and CDR2 is SMNVEV (reference sequence). In DNA, the CDR3 is TGTGCCAGCAGCCCTACCGGCGCTAACACAGATACGCAGTATTTT. Residues: CASSPTGANTDTQYF.